This T cell receptor (beta chain) comes out of a study of control samples from healthy donors and cancer patients. CDR3 length equals 14 residues. With 3 bases removed from V and 2 bases from J, the gap between germline ends came to 10 bases. Germline-derived CDR1 and CDR2 are ENHRY and SYGVKD. Sequencing used immunoSEQ multiplex PCR; TCRdb keeps in-frame clones, though not all of them. Found here are 130,000 or so clones, 80% to 90% of them singletons; the top ten hold around an eighth. The receptor comes from a man aged 25 to 40 in good health. Specimen: blood. The V and J genes are TRBV10-3 and TRBJ1-2; no definite D call. CDR3 region: CAISDRLTNYGYTF. Here the CDR3 DNA reads TGTGCCATCAGTGATCGGCTAACGAACTATGGCTACACCTTC.